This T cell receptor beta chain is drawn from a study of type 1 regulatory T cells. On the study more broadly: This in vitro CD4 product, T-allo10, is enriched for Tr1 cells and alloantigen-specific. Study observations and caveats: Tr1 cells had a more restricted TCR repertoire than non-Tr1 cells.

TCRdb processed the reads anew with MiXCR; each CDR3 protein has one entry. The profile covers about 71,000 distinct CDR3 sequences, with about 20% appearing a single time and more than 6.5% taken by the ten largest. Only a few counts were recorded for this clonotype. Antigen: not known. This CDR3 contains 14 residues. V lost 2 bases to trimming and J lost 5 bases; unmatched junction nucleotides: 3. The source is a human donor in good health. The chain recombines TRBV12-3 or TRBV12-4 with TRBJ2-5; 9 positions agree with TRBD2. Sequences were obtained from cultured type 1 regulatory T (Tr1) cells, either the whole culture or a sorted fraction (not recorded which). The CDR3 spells CASSLRAGGETQYF. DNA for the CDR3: TGTGCCAGCAGTTTAAGGGCGGGAGGGGAGACCCAGTACTTC.